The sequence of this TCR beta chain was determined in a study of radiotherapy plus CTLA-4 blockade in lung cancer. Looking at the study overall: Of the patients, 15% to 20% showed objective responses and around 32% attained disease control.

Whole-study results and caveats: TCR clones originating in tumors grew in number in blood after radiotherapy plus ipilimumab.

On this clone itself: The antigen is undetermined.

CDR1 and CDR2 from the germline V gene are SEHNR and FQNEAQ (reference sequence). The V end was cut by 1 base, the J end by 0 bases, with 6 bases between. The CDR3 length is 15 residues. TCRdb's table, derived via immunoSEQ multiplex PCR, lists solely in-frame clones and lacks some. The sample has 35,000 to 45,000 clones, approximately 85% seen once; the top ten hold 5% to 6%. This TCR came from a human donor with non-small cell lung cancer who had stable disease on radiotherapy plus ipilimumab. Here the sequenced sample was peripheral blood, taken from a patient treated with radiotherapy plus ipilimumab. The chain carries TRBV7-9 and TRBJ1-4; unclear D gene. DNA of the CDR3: TGTGCCAGCAGCTTAGGTTCCGCAACTAATGAAAAACTGTTTTTT. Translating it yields CASSLGSATNEKLFF.